Shown below are 27 T cell receptor beta chains from a single sample sequenced in a study of Ad26.COV2.S vaccination and SARS-CoV-2 variants. Assay: immunoSEQ multiplex PCR; the TCRdb copy retains only in-frame clones and omits some. Found here are roughly 700,000 clones, 89% of them singletons; the top ten hold about 1.5%. Indicated treatment: approximately 18 received Ad26.COV2.S at low or high dose, single or two shots; 5 received placebo; per-sample allocation not given. Sampling was done on day 63 after the first vaccine or placebo injection. The material was peripheral blood, obtained in a trial of Ad26.COV2.S vaccine versus placebo. Receptor source: a person between 18 and 65 years old who received the Ad26.COV2.S COVID-19 vaccine or a placebo.

The chain couples TRBV18 to TRBJ2-5; 7 nucleotides line up with TRBD1. J gave up 5 bases and V 5 bases, and 8 bases lay outside the gene matches. Germline loops: CDR1 KGHSH, CDR2 LQKENI. The CDR3 has 14 residues. The CDR3 nucleotides are TGTGCCAGCTCATCAGACAGGGCGAGTGAGACCCAGTACTTC. Residues: CASSSDRASETQYF.

The chain carries TRBV3-1 (or the pseudogene TRBV3-2) and TRBJ2-1, with D perhaps matching TRBD1 (6 bases). Germline CDR1 reads LGHDT; CDR2 reads YNNKEL (reference sequence). CDR3 length: 17 residues. Deletions cut 3 bases from V and 3 bases from J, with 18 bases between. The CDR3 loop is CASSQSLWGTHYNEQFF. The CDR3 nucleotides read TGTGCCAGCAGCCAGTCCCTGTGGGGGACACACTACAATGAGCAGTTCTTC.

This rearrangement joins TRBV6-2 or TRBV6-3 to TRBJ2-1, with D possibly called TRBD1 or TRBD2 (6 bases each). The CDR3 consists of 15 residues. Between the trimmed V and J ends, which lost 0 bases and 6 bases, there was a span of 12 bases. The V gene's germline CDR1 is MNHEY and CDR2 SVGEGT. As DNA, the CDR3 is TGTGCCAGCAGTTACTCGGGGGGCCGGGGCAATGAGCAGTTCTTC. Translating gives CASSYSGGRGNEQFF.

The V call is TRBV5-1, the J call TRBJ2-1; 8 positions agree with TRBD1. CDR1 and CDR2 from the germline V gene are SGHRS and YFSETQ. J gave up 9 bases and V 1 base, and 9 bases lay outside the gene matches. The CDR3 runs to 15 residues. Here the CDR3 DNA reads TGCGCCAGCAGCTTGACGGACAGGGTTTTTAGTGAGCAGTTCTTC. It is translated as CASSLTDRVFSEQFF.

V gene TRBV6-5 combines with J gene TRBJ2-1; D perhaps matches TRBD2 (5 bases). The CDR3 consists of 15 residues. The V and J ends lost 5 bases and 7 bases respectively, with 18 bases between them. Germline V CDR1 and CDR2: MNHEY, SVGAGI. CDR3 residues: CASSPLGGPRNEQFF. The CDR3 DNA follows: TGTGCCAGCAGTCCACTAGGAGGTCCTAGGAATGAGCAGTTCTTC.

This clone was seen a handful of times. Additional DNA sequences in this sample encode the identical CDR3. This rearrangement joins TRBV10-1 to TRBJ2-7; 7 bases fit TRBD2. Germline assignment: CDR1 WNHNN and CDR2 SYGVQD (reference sequence). The CDR3 spans 14 residues. V lost 2 bases, J lost 0 bases, and 1 base stayed unmatched. CDR3: CASSEGGSSYEQYF. The CDR3 DNA follows: TGCGCCAGCAGTGAGGGCGGGAGCTCCTACGAGCAGTACTTC.

V gene TRBV3-1 (or the pseudogene TRBV3-2) combines with J gene TRBJ2-3, with no clear D. The CDR3 sequence is 11 residues long. V was cut by 3 bases and J by 10 bases, with 8 bases left in between. In germline, CDR1 is LGHDT, CDR2 YNNKEL (reference sequence). The CDR3 here is CASSQAMSQYF. Written as DNA, the CDR3 is TGTGCCAGCAGCCAGGCCATGTCGCAGTATTTT.

The chain combines TRBV10-3 with TRBJ1-2; a possible D gene is TRBD1 (6 bases). There are 14 residues in the CDR3. V lost 0 bases and J lost 6, with 11 bases in between. CDR1 and CDR2 from the germline V gene are ENHRY and SYGVKD. Here the CDR3 DNA reads TGTGCCATCAGTGAGTCGCGCCAGGGGAATGGCTACACCTTC. Translation: CAISESRQGNGYTF.

The rearrangement joins TRBV5-1 to TRBJ1-1, with TRBD1 matching 7 bases. Germline V CDR1 and CDR2: SGHRS, YFSETQ. Trimming cost V 4 bases and J 2 bases; bases outside gene matches: 8. The CDR3 extends over 15 amino acids. The CDR3 nucleotides are TGCGCCAGCAGCCAGACTGACAGGGCTAACACTGAAGCTTTCTTT. Its protein product is CASSQTDRANTEAFF.

The CDR3 sequence is CAWSVMAGGQPQHF. In DNA, the CDR3 is TGTGCCTGGAGTGTAATGGCAGGAGGTCAGCCCCAGCATTTT. J is TRBJ1-5 and V is TRBV30; D remains unclear. This CDR3 has 14 amino acids. Trimming shortened V by 0 bases and J by 6 bases, and 12 bases separated the two germline ends. Germline loops: CDR1 GTSNPN, CDR2 SVGIG (reference sequence).

This chain joins TRBV27 and TRBJ1-1; D gene ambiguous. CDR1 MNHEY and CDR2 SMNVEV come from the germline V gene (reference sequence). The V end lost 2 bases, the J end lost 4 bases, and 14 bases lay between the germline ends. The CDR3 sequence is 15 residues long. The CDR3 reads CASSLTSMAFTEAFF. CDR3 bases: TGTGCCAGCAGTTTAACGTCCATGGCGTTCACTGAAGCTTTCTTT.

Turning to this clone: The same CDR3 can be traced to other DNA sequences in this sample. J is TRBJ1-3 and V is TRBV30; unclear D gene. Trimming pared 2 bases from V and 0 bases from J, leaving 8 bases between. CDR3 length: 14 residues. From germline, CDR1 is GTSNPN and CDR2 SVGIG (reference sequence). Here the CDR3 reads CAWSLGSSGNTIYF. CDR3 nucleotides: TGTGCCTGGAGTCTCGGGTCCTCTGGAAACACCATATATTTT.

The gene calls are TRBV7-9 and TRBJ2-5; D tentatively fits TRBD1 or TRBD2 (5 bases each). Germline V CDR1 and CDR2: SEHNR, FQNEAQ (reference sequence). The germline V and J ends were trimmed by 0 bases and 5 bases, with 10 bases remaining between them. This CDR3 region has 14 residues. The DNA for the CDR3 is TGTGCCAGCAGCTTAGCGCAGGGACGGGAGACCCAGTACTTC. Translating gives CASSLAQGRETQYF.

A note on this clone: The junction differs from germline at one of its ends, possibly a read error. CDR3 region: CASSPGVHPSSGANVLTF. CDR3 nucleotide sequence: TGTGCTAGCAGCCCAGGGGTCCACCCAAGCTCTGGGGCCAACGTCCTGACTTTC. The chain combines TRBV7-7 with TRBJ2-6, with TRBD1 as a possible D gene (6 bases). Germline CDR1 is SSHAT and CDR2 is FNYEAQ (reference sequence). The CDR3 has 18 residues.

The DNA for the CDR3 is TGTGCCAGCAGTTACGGTGGCGCTGAAGCTTTCTTT. Encoded protein: CASSYGGAEAFF. This chain joins TRBV6-6 and TRBJ1-1; D unclear. CDR1 is MNHNY, CDR2 SVGAGI, per germline (reference sequence). The CDR3 spans 12 residues. Trimming removed 2 bases from V and 6 bases from J, with 7 bases in between.

This clone was detected once. The V call is TRBV7-6, the J call TRBJ1-5; unclear D gene. Germline V lookup: CDR1 SGHVS, CDR2 FNYEAQ. The CDR3 sequence is 13 residues long. The V gene lost 3 bases and the J gene lost 3 bases, with 6 bases spanning the gap. Here the CDR3 DNA reads TGTGCCAGCAGCTTGACCACCAATCAGCCCCAGCATTTT. Protein sequence: CASSLTTNQPQHF.

CDR3 sequence reads: CASSSGATNEKLFF. CDR3 sequence (DNA): TGTGCCAGCAGTTCAGGTGCAACTAATGAAAAACTGTTTTTT. The V call is TRBV6-6, the J call TRBJ1-4; D remains unclear. Trimming stripped 4 bases from V and 0 bases from J, with 6 bases between. This CDR3 has 14 residues. The germline gives CDR1 MNHNY, CDR2 SVGAGI (reference sequence).

With respect to this clone: In the same sample, other DNA sequences code for this CDR3. The CDR3 here is CSAPLNTEAFF. In nucleotides, the CDR3 is TGCAGTGCTCCACTGAACACTGAAGCTTTCTTT. The rearrangement uses TRBV20-1 and TRBJ1-1; D unclear. CDR3 length equals 11 residues. Germline loops: CDR1 DFQATT, CDR2 SNEGSKA (reference sequence). V was pared by 5 bases and J by 0 bases, with 4 bases between.

DNA of the CDR3: TGTGCCAGCAGTATCATGGTTGTCGAGACCCAGTACTTC. It encodes CASSIMVVETQYF. V usage is TRBV6-6 and J usage is TRBJ2-5; D is undetermined. V shed 5 bases and J shed 5 bases, with 12 bases lying between them. This CDR3 comprises 13 residues. Germline loops: CDR1 MNHNY, CDR2 SVGAGI (reference sequence).

This sequence joins TRBV6-6 and TRBJ2-7, with 7 bases fitting TRBD2. This CDR3 comprises 15 residues. Germline CDR1 and CDR2: MNHNY and SVGAGI (reference sequence). After removal of 0 bases from V and 2 bases from J, the junction contained 4 bases not matched to a gene. The CDR3 DNA reads TGTGCCAGCAGTTACTCGATCGCGGGGGCCTACGAGCAGTACTTC. Protein sequence: CASSYSIAGAYEQYF.

The chain combines TRBV19 with TRBJ2-2; D gene uncertain. The germline V gene has CDR1 LNHDA and CDR2 SQIVND (reference sequence). V lost 3 bases and J lost 5, with 7 bases in between. This CDR3 comprises 13 residues. The CDR3, as DNA: TGTGCCAGTAGTATTGCGCAGACCGGGGAGCTGTTTTTT. It encodes CASSIAQTGELFF.

J is TRBJ1-1 and V is TRBV25-1; no clear D gene. The CDR3 is 12 amino acids. Germline assignment: CDR1 MGHDK and CDR2 SYGVNS. V lost 6 bases to trimming and J lost 4 bases, with 9 bases between them. The CDR3 region has the DNA TGTGCCAGCAGCGGCGTCGGCACTGAAGCTTTCTTT. It translates to CASSGVGTEAFF. Based on the CDR3 plus reference TRBV25-1 and TRBJ1-1, the full variable domain is EADIYQTPRYLVIGTGKKITLECSQTMGHDKMYWYQQDPGMELHLIHYSYGVNSTEKGDLSSESTVSRIRTEHFPLTLESARPSHTSQYLCASSGVGTEAFFGQGTRLTVV.

The rearrangement uses TRBV7-2 and TRBJ2-5, with 8 positions matching TRBD1. Per germline, CDR1 SGHTA and CDR2 FQGNSA. The CDR3 consists of 16 residues. The junction had 9 bases not matched to a gene; V was cut back by 2 bases and J by 4 bases. The CDR3 bases are TGTGCCAGCAGCTTACCCAGGACAGGGCGAGGAGAGACCCAGTACTTC. This gives the protein CASSLPRTGRGETQYF.

The rearrangement joins TRBV7-2 to TRBJ1-2; D is perhaps TRBD1 (5 bases). Trimming took 3 bases from V and 5 from J, leaving 16 bases between them. Germline V gene lookup returns CDR1 SGHTA and CDR2 FQGNSA. This CDR3 spans 15 amino acids. CDR3 in DNA: TGTGCCAGCAGCTTCCCCCCCGGGACCGCGTATGGCTACACCTTC. Its protein is CASSFPPGTAYGYTF.

The chain has TRBV4-2 and TRBJ2-5, with D tentatively TRBD2 (6 bases). Trimming pared 3 bases from V and 4 bases from J, leaving 15 bases between. The V gene's germline CDR1 is LGHNA and CDR2 YNFKEQ. The CDR3 contains 15 residues. The CDR3 here is CASSHGGVRGETQYF. CDR3 DNA sequence: TGTGCCAGCAGCCACGGCGGGGTGAGGGGAGAGACCCAGTACTTC.

The genes are TRBV4-1 and TRBJ2-2; 9 bases are shared with TRBD1. CDR3 length: 17 amino acids. The junction had 10 bases not matched to a gene; V was cut back by 4 bases and J by 4 bases. Germline values: CDR1 MGHRA, CDR2 YSYEKL. The CDR3 DNA is TGCGCCAGCAGCCCCTCGAGGACAGGGGAAGGCACCGGGGAGCTGTTTTTT. This gives the protein CASSPSRTGEGTGELFF.

The chain is built from TRBV30 and TRBJ2-7, with a possible D match to TRBD2 (5 bases). The CDR3 has 15 amino acids. Germline-derived CDR1 and CDR2 are GTSNPN and SVGIG (reference sequence). Trimming shortened V by 3 bases and J by 1 base, and 16 bases separated the two germline ends. The DNA of the CDR3 is TGTGCCTGGAGCGAGGACTCCAGTTTTTCCTACGAGCAGTACTTC. The encoded protein is CAWSEDSSFSYEQYF.